The rows below give T cell receptor beta chains drawn from one sample of a study of blood T cell repertoires in COVID-19. This table comes from immunoSEQ multiplex PCR, and its TCRdb copy is limited to in-frame clones, with some not included. The table has fewer than 400,000 clones, around 87% seen once. Sequencing was carried out using PBMCs or T cells enriched from blood (not recorded which). The receptors shown here come from a woman between 50 and 59 years old who had recovered from COVID-19. Each CDR3 is given with its conserved first and last residue. The order of the fields is D gene, V gene, J gene, CDR3 protein, CDR3 DNA. A D gene is named only where the DNA matches it firmly.

TRBD2	TRBV7-2	TRBJ2-5	CASSFELAGSGAQYF	TGTGCCAGCAGCTTTGAACTAGCGGGGAGCGGGGCCCAGTACTTC
TRBD1	TRBV7-2	TRBJ2-7	CASSPYGTAYEQYF	TGTGCCAGCAGCCCATACGGGACAGCCTACGAGCAGTACTTC
TRBD1	TRBV6-5	TRBJ2-7	CASTRTGQPYEQYF	TGTGCCAGCACAAGGACAGGACAGCCCTACGAGCAGTACTTC
.	TRBV7-2	TRBJ1-2	CASSLGTAYGYTF	TGTGCCAGCAGCTTAGGCACAGCATATGGCTACACCTTC
TRBD1	TRBV7-2	TRBJ1-1	CASRRPQGAGTEAFF	TGTGCCAGCAGGCGTCCTCAGGGGGCGGGCACTGAAGCTTTCTTT
.	TRBV19	TRBJ1-5	CATGTNKPVNQPQHF	TGTGCCACCGGGACAAACAAACCGGTCAATCAGCCCCAGCATTTT
.	TRBV6-1	TRBJ1-4	CASASYTSNEKLFF	TGTGCCAGCGCCTCATACACTAGTAATGAAAAACTGTTTTTT
.	TRBV9	TRBJ2-2	CASSVSPRTNTGELFF	TGTGCCAGCAGCGTATCTCCGCGGACAAACACCGGGGAGCTGTTTTTT
TRBD2	TRBV5-4	TRBJ2-1	CASSLVGSGGDNEQFF	TGTGCCAGCAGCTTGGTGGGGAGCGGGGGAGACAATGAGCAGTTCTTC
TRBD2	TRBV7-2	TRBJ2-7	CASSLVGGGAVYEQYF	TGTGCCAGCAGCTTAGTCGGCGGGGGGGCTGTCTACGAGCAGTACTTC
TRBD2	TRBV10-3	TRBJ2-3	CAIRERTSGSSDTQYF	TGTGCCATCAGGGAAAGGACTAGCGGGTCTTCAGATACGCAGTATTTT
.	TRBV4-1	TRBJ1-6	CASSQERLFYNSPLHF	TGCGCCAGCAGCCAAGAGCGGCTGTTCTATAATTCACCCCTCCACTTT
.	TRBV18	TRBJ1-5	CASSPSGGNQPQHF	TGTGCCAGCTCACCATCGGGGGGCAATCAGCCCCAGCATTTT